This TCR beta chain emerged from a study of cytomegalovirus exposure and HLA in healthy donors. CDR1 and CDR2 from the germline V gene are MNHNS and SASEGT. The CDR3 loop spans 10 amino acids. The assay was immunoSEQ multiplex PCR, and TCRdb's table has in-frame clones only and misses some. This repertoire shows tens of thousands of clones, approximately 95% found once; its top ten account for about 3.5%. The study's findings and limits: As was reported, the classifier diagnosed cytomegalovirus status with high specificity and sensitivity.

For this clone: The antigen is undetermined.

Input material: PBMCs. The chain carries TRBV6-1 and TRBJ1-1, with 7 bases aligning to TRBD1. The sequence was collected from a man between 18 and 35 years old in good health and CMV-seronegative. The CDR3 protein is CSTGAGKAFF. The CDR3 nucleotides are TGTTCTACAGGGGCAGGGAAAGCTTTCTTT.